This TCR beta chain was found in a study of T-cell reconstitution after alpha-beta-depleted transplantation in children. J lost 1 base, V lost 3 bases, and 1 base had no gene match. This CDR3 region has 14 residues. Germline-derived CDR1 and CDR2 are SGHVS and FQNEAQ. Unique molecular identifiers were incorporated into the prepared TCRbeta library. TCRdb passed the PCR reads through MiXCR, listing each CDR3 protein once. Among fewer than 150,000 distinct CDR3 sequences listed, about 9.5% were seen once. This clonotype was picked up a small number of times. The V gene is TRBV7-8, the J gene TRBJ2-5; 8 bases agree with TRBD1. Here the sequenced sample was PBMCs, mostly from graft donor cells, taken 180 days after TCRalphabeta/CD19-depleted stem cell transplant. The source is a girl under three years old who had a stem cell transplant for combined immunodeficiency, so the T cells may come from the graft donor. CDR3 loop: CASSLDRVQETQYF. CDR3 sequence (DNA): TGTGCCAGCAGCTTGGACAGGGTCCAAGAGACCCAGTACTTC.